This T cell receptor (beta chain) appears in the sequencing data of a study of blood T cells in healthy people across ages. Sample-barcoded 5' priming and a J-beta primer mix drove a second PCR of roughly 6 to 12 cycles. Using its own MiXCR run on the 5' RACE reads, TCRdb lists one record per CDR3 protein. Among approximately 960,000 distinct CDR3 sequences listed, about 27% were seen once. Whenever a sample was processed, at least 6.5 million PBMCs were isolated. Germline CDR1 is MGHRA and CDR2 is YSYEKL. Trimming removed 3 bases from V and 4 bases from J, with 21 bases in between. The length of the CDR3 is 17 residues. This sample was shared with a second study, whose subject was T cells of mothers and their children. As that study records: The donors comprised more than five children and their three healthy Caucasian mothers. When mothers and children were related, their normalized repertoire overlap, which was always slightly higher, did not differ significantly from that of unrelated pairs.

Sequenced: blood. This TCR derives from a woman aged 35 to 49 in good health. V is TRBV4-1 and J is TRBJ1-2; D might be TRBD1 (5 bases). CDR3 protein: CASSHPPGRGQGYGYTF. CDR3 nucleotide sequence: TGCGCCAGCAGCCACCCCCCGGGCCGAGGGCAGGGCTATGGCTACACCTTC.